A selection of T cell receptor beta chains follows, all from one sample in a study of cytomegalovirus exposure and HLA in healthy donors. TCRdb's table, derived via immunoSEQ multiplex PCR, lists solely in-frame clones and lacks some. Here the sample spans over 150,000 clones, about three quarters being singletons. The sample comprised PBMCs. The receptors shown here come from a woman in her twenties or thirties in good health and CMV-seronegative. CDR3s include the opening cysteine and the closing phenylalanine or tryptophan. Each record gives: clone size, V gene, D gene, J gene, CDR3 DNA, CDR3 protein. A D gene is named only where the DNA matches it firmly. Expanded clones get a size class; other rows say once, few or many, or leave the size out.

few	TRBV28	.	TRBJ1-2	TGTGCCAGCAGTCCCCCGACGGGTCAGTGGGGCTACACCTTC	CASSPPTGQWGYTF
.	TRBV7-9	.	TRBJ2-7	TGTGCCAGCAGACTCGGGTTCGGCTACGAGCAGTACTTC	CASRLGFGYEQYF
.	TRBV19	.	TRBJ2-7	TGTGCCAGTAGTATACAAGGGGTTCCAGCCTACGAGCAGTACTTC	CASSIQGVPAYEQYF
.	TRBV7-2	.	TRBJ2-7	TGTGCCAGCAGCTCGACTTACGAGCAGTACTTC	CASSSTYEQYF
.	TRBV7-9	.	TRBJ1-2	TGTGCCAGCAGCTTGGACAGTCGTGGCTACACCTTC	CASSLDSRGYTF
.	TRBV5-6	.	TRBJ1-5	TGTGCCAGCAGCTCCCAGGGTAACCAGCCCCAGCATTTT	CASSSQGNQPQHF
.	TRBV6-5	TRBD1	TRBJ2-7	TGTGCCAGCAGTTACGGGACAGGGGGCTACGAGCAGTACTTC	CASSYGTGGYEQYF
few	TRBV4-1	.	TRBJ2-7	TGCGCCAGCAGCCAAGACAGGGGCGAGCAGTACTTC	CASSQDRGEQYF
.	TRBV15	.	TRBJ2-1	TGTGCCACCAGCATGCCGACGAGGACTAACTACAATGAGCAGTTCTTC	CATSMPTRTNYNEQFF
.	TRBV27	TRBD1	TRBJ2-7	TGTGCCAGCAGTACCCGGGACAGGGCTTTGAGCTCCTACGAGCAGTACTTC	CASSTRDRALSSYEQYF
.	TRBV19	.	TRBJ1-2	TGTGCCAGTAGTACGGGATTTAACTATGGCTACACCTTC	CASSTGFNYGYTF
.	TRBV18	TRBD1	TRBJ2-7	TGTGCCAGCTCACCACCGGGACAGGGGACCTACGAGCAGTACTTC	CASSPPGQGTYEQYF
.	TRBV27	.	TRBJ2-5	TGTGCCAGCAGTTTGATCGGGGGTGTAGAGACCCAGTACTTC	CASSLIGGVETQYF
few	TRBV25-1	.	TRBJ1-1	TGTGCCAGCAGTGGATCTAACAGGGAGGAAGCTTTCTTT	CASSGSNREEAFF
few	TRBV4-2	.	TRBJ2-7	TGTGCCAGCAGCCAAGATATGAGCCTCGGGGGCTACGAGCAGTACTTC	CASSQDMSLGGYEQYF
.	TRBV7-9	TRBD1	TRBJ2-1	TGTTCCAGCAGCAACCCCGGGACAGGGGACAATGAGCAGTTCTTC	CSSSNPGTGDNEQFF
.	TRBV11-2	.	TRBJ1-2	TGTGCCAGCAGCTTGGCAGGGAACTTTGGCTACACCTTC	CASSLAGNFGYTF
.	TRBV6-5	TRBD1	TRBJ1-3	TGTGCCAGCAGGGACAGGGGGCTTTACACCATATATTTT	CASRDRGLYTIYF
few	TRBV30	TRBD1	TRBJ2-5	TGTGCCTGGGGGGGGACAGGGGTTCAGACCCAGTACTTC	CAWGGTGVQTQYF
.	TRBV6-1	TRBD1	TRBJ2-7	TGTGCCAGCAGTAGGACAGGGTCCTACGAGCAGTACTTC	CASSRTGSYEQYF
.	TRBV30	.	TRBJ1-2	TGTGCCTGGAGTGATCAGTACTATGGCTACACCTTC	CAWSDQYYGYTF
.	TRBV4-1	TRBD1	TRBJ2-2	TGCGCCAGCAGCCTAGGGACAGGGGACACCGGGGAGCTGTTTTTT	CASSLGTGDTGELFF
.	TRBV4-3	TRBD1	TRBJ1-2	TGCGCCAGCAGCCAAGATAGGGGGGACAGGGAGAATTCTGGCTACACCTTC	CASSQDRGDRENSGYTF
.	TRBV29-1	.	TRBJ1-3	TGCAGCGTTGAATCCTCACCCCGGAACACCATATATTTT	CSVESSPRNTIYF
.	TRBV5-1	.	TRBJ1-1	TGCGCCAGCAGCTTGGGTCCGGGTTCCATGAACACTGAAGCTTTCTTT	CASSLGPGSMNTEAFF
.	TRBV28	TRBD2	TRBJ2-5	TGTGCCAGCAGTACCCTAGCGGGAGGCCCCCAAGAGACCCAGTACTTC	CASSTLAGGPQETQYF
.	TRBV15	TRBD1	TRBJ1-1	TGTGCCACCAGAAGGGACAGAATGAACACTGAAGCTTTCTTT	CATRRDRMNTEAFF
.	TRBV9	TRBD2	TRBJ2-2	TGTGCCAGCAGCGGACAACTGAGTCTAGCGGGAGGCACCGGGGAGCTGTTTTTT	CASSGQLSLAGGTGELFF
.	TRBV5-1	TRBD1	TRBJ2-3	TGCGCCAGCAGCCTACGGACAGGGTCGGCAACAGATACGCAGTATTTT	CASSLRTGSATDTQYF
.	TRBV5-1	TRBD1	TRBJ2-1	TGCGCCAGCAGCTTCCACAGGGGTTTGGATGAGCAGTTCTTC	CASSFHRGLDEQFF
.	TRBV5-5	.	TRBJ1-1	TGTGCCAGCAGCTTGGATGGGCATCAGAACACTGAAGCTTTCTTT	CASSLDGHQNTEAFF